The 31 T cell receptor beta chains reported below all come from one sample, sequenced in a study of read filtering for tumor transcriptome and immune sequencing. The library was built from around 380 ng RNA with molecular barcoded adaptors for alpha/delta and beta/gamma chains. From the reads, TCRdb called clonotypes with MiXCR, one entry per CDR3 protein. The sample includes over 20,000 distinct CDR3 sequences, around 13% seen only once; the top ten take about 70%. Material: a population of CD138-negative cells sorted from bone marrow. These receptors were obtained from a donor at least 40 years old with multiple myeloma.

The sample holds many counts of this clonotype. The chain carries TRBV28 and TRBJ2-1, with 13 bases fitting TRBD2. Germline V gene data show CDR1 as MDHEN and CDR2 as SYDVKM. The CDR3 covers 14 residues. V lost 5 bases to trimming and J lost 16 bases; unmatched junction nucleotides: 11. The CDR3 spells CASSNRGLAGPQFF. For the CDR3, the DNA is TGTGCCAGCAGTAACCGGGGACTAGCGGGACCACAATTCTTC.

This clonotype counts as medium-sized. The V call is TRBV5-1, the J call TRBJ2-1, with D perhaps TRBD1 (5 bases). V lost 1 base to trimming and J lost 1 base, with 9 bases between them. Germline loops: CDR1 SGHRS, CDR2 YFSETQ. CDR3 length equals 15 residues. CDR3 loop: CASSLSQGSYNEQFF. CDR3 bases: TGCGCCAGCAGCTTGTCCCAGGGATCCTACAATGAGCAGTTCTTC.

In its sample, this clonotype was seen many times. The V gene is TRBV19, the J gene TRBJ2-7, with 9 nucleotides matching TRBD2. After removal of 4 bases from V and 5 bases from J, the junction contained 15 bases not matched to a gene. Germline V gives CDR1 LNHDA, CDR2 SQIVND (reference sequence). The CDR3 is 17 residues long. This chain's CDR3 is CASSTTRRAGGPNEQYF. CDR3 in DNA: TGTGCCAGTAGTACTACCCGGAGGGCGGGAGGGCCGAACGAGCAGTACTTC.

This clonotype has just a few counts. The genes are TRBV28 and TRBJ1-3; D possibly corresponds to TRBD1 (6 bases). This CDR3 is 15 amino acids long. The ends were cut back, 5 bases at V and 4 bases at J, with 15 bases in the middle. The germline gives CDR1 MDHEN, CDR2 SYDVKM. The CDR3 nucleotides are TGTGCCAGCAGTAACCAGGGGCAATCAGGAAACACCATATATTTT. Its protein is CASSNQGQSGNTIYF.

This clonotype was counted ten times or more. This chain connects TRBV6-5 to TRBJ1-5, with unresolved D. The germline CDR1 and CDR2 sequences are MNHEY and SVGAGI. The germline V and J ends were trimmed by 6 bases and 4 bases, with 10 bases remaining between them. The CDR3 loop spans 13 amino acids. The CDR3 bases are TGTGCCAGCAGACCTGACGGGAATCAGCCCCAGCATTTT. It yields the protein CASRPDGNQPQHF.

This clonotype occurred a few times. CDR3 DNA sequence: TGTGCCATCAGTGACCTCGGGACTAGCGGGAGAATCGGGGAGCTGTTTTTT. Translated, it gives CAISDLGTSGRIGELFF. The rearrangement uses TRBV10-3 and TRBJ2-2; TRBD2 agrees at 14 bases. Unmatched junction bases numbered 7, after V lost 3 bases and J lost 7 bases. This CDR3 is built from 17 residues. Germline V CDR1 and CDR2: ENHRY, SYGVKD.

The CDR3 is CASRFEPGQEQYF. CDR3 DNA: TGCGCCAGCAGATTTGAGCCGGGGCAGGAGCAGTACTTC. J is TRBJ2-7 and V is TRBV5-1, with D perhaps assigned TRBD1 or TRBD2 (5 bases each). Per the germline V gene, CDR1 is SGHRS and CDR2 is YFSETQ. The ends were cut back, 5 bases at V and 7 bases at J, with 16 bases in the middle. The CDR3 sequence is 13 residues long.

In this sample, this clonotype turned up many times. The conserved phenylalanine or tryptophan normally closing the CDR3 is absent here, so this likely arose from a read error. The V call is TRBV10-1, the J call TRBJ2-7; 7 bases align to TRBD1. The V gene end was trimmed by 8 bases and the J gene end by 0 bases; junction bases not matched to a gene: 1. Germline CDR1 is WNHNN and CDR2 is SYGVQD (reference sequence). The CDR3 spans 12 residues. The CDR3 spells CASGTDSYEQYI. The DNA for the CDR3 is TGCGCCAGCGGGACAGACTCCTACGAGCAGTACATC.

This clonotype occurred many times. The V call is TRBV7-9, the J call TRBJ2-3, with D unresolved. This CDR3 contains 12 residues. V was pared by 1 base and J by 11 bases, with 10 bases between. Germline CDR1 is SEHNR and CDR2 is FQNEAQ (reference sequence). The CDR3 nucleotides read TGTGCCAGCAGCTTAGAGGCTTACGGGCAGTATTTT. Translation gives CASSLEAYGQYF.

This clonotype was detected ten times or more. V and J are TRBV2 and TRBJ1-6; D gene ambiguous. This CDR3 has 14 amino acids. Germline values: CDR1 SNHLY, CDR2 FYNNEI. Trimming took off 2 bases at V and 9 bases at J, with 11 bases between the two ends. CDR3 sequence reads: CASSERLATSPLHF. CDR3 DNA: TGTGCCAGCAGTGAAAGGCTTGCCACTTCACCCCTCCACTTT.

There are many counts of this clonotype. The chain recombines TRBV18 with TRBJ2-1; D is tentatively TRBD1 or TRBD2 (6 bases each). CDR3 length: 14 amino acids. Germline loops: CDR1 KGHSH, CDR2 LQKENI. V lost 6 bases, J lost 5 bases, and 14 bases lay in between. The CDR3 loop is CASSLGGRNNEQFF. CDR3 sequence (DNA): TGTGCCAGCTCGCTGGGGGGCCGAAACAATGAGCAGTTCTTC.

This clonotype has a handful of counts. Given a much more abundant clone one base away, this may be a read error. The CDR3 DNA reads as TGTGCCAGCTCACCACAAACTAGCGGGAGGAACAATGGGCAGTTCTTC. Translation gives CASSPQTSGRNNGQFF. This chain uses TRBV18 with TRBJ2-1; 12 bases map to TRBD2. This CDR3 contains 16 residues. Germline V lookup: CDR1 KGHSH, CDR2 LQKENI.

In regard to this clonotype: The likely explanation is a read error, given a far larger clone one base away. J is TRBJ2-7 and V is TRBV29-1; TRBD2 might be the D (6 bases). Germline V gives CDR1 SQVTM, CDR2 ANQGSEA. V was trimmed by 3 bases and J by 7 bases, leaving 22 bases between them. This CDR3 has 15 amino acids. CDR3 protein: CSVDRRDQNYNEQYF. The CDR3 region has the DNA TGCAGCGTTGATAGGCGGGATCAAAATTACAATGAGCAGTACTTC.

This clonotype was detected ten times or more. The chain joins TRBV2 to TRBJ2-3; no clear D gene. Per germline, CDR1 SNHLY and CDR2 FYNNEI. The CDR3 is 12 amino acids. Trimming pared 3 bases from V and 4 bases from J, leaving 5 bases between. CDR3 residues: CASSELADTQYF. The CDR3, as DNA: TGTGCCAGCAGTGAGCTAGCAGATACGCAGTATTTT.

This clonotype was recorded only once. Likely a read error: the CDR3 ends without its conserved phenylalanine or tryptophan. The chain has TRBV10-3 and TRBJ2-3; no firm D call. CDR1 is ENHRY and CDR2 is SYGVKD in the germline V gene. The V gene lost 0 bases and the J gene lost 2 bases, with 6 bases spanning the gap. This CDR3 has 14 residues. CDR3: CAISESGPTDTQYL. The DNA for the CDR3 is TGTGCCATCAGTGAGTCGGGCCCCACAGATACGCAGTATCTT.

This clonotype was observed a few times. J is TRBJ2-3 and V is TRBV10-2; D is ambiguous. Germline CDR1 and CDR2: WSHSY and SAAADI. CDR3 length: 14 residues. V was shortened by 4 bases and J by 0 bases, with 8 bases between the two germline ends. In DNA, the CDR3 is TGCGCCAGCAGTGTAGTGGCGAGCACAGATACGCAGTATTTT. Translation: CASSVVASTDTQYF.

The CDR3 reads CASSTGTNTGELFF. The CDR3 DNA follows: TGTGCCAGCAGCACCGGTACGAACACCGGGGAGCTGTTTTTT. This chain links TRBV5-4 with TRBJ2-2; D is unresolved. The V gene lost 4 bases and the J gene lost 0 bases, with 7 bases spanning the gap. Germline CDR1 reads SGHNT; CDR2 reads YYREEE (reference sequence). The CDR3 consists of 14 residues.

For this clonotype: A read error may explain this, as a much larger clone is one base away. The chain has TRBV9 and TRBJ2-5; 7 nucleotides match TRBD1. CDR3 length: 16 residues. V shed 0 bases and J 5 bases; nucleotides not matched to a gene: 10. In germline, CDR1 is SGDLS, CDR2 YYNGEE. The CDR3 coding sequence is TGTGCCAGCAGCGTAGGAGCGCCAGGGGGTGGCGAGACCCAGTACTTC. Protein product: CASSVGAPGGGETQYF.

This clonotype was seen at least ten times. The chain recombines TRBV20-1 with TRBJ1-5; 8 bases match TRBD1. This CDR3 spans 16 amino acids. CDR1 and CDR2 from the germline V gene are DFQATT and SNEGSKA (reference sequence). Unmatched junction bases numbered 5, after V lost 0 bases and J lost 1 base. DNA of the CDR3: TGCAGTGCTAGAGAAGGGACAGGAGTAAGCAATCAGCCCCAGCATTTT. Amino acids: CSAREGTGVSNQPQHF.

In nucleotides, the CDR3 is TGCAGTGCTCCCCGGACTAGTGGATTCGTGGGTGAGCAGTTCTTC. Amino acid sequence: CSAPRTSGFVGEQFF. The chain has TRBV20-1 and TRBJ2-1; 7 bases align to TRBD2. Germline CDR1 is DFQATT and CDR2 is SNEGSKA (reference sequence). The CDR3 loop spans 15 amino acids. Trimming took 5 bases from V and 9 from J; bases not matched to a gene: 16.

Regarding this clonotype: A far larger clone is one base from this, pointing to a likely read error. The chain has TRBV11-2 and TRBJ2-1; 11 nucleotides align to TRBD2. The CDR3 contains 16 residues. Looked up from germline, CDR1 is SGHAT and CDR2 is FQNNGV. The CDR3 here is CASGLAGGQPYNEQFF. The CDR3 region has the DNA TGTGCCAGCGGCTTAGCGGGAGGGCAACCCTACAATGAGCAGTTCTTC.

This clonotype came up many times. The gene calls are TRBV20-1 and TRBJ2-1; 11 bases match TRBD2. V was pared by 2 bases and J by 6 bases, with 3 bases of the junction left unmatched. This CDR3 spans 14 amino acids. In germline, CDR1 is DFQATT, CDR2 SNEGSKA (reference sequence). CDR3 loop: CSARIAGGPNEQFF. The CDR3 coding sequence is TGCAGTGCTAGAATAGCGGGAGGGCCCAATGAGCAGTTCTTC.

This clonotype has at least ten counts. V gene TRBV5-1 combines with J gene TRBJ1-1; 9 bases map to TRBD1. The CDR3 spans 15 residues. V gave up 3 bases and J gave up 3 bases; unmatched junction bases: 6. Germline V CDR1 and CDR2: SGHRS, YFSETQ. The CDR3 nucleotides read TGCGCCAGCAGCTGGACAGGGGAGGCGGACACTGAAGCTTTCTTT. Protein product: CASSWTGEADTEAFF.

This clonotype has only a few counts. The junction departs from germline at one end; a sequencing error may be responsible. In nucleotides, the CDR3 is TGTGCCAGCAGCTTAGCGGCGGGCGGAGGTGGCTACGGGCAGTACTTC. Protein: CASSLAAGGGGYGQYF. The chain joins TRBV7-8 to TRBJ2-7; possible D gene TRBD2, 5 bases. CDR3 length equals 16 residues. Germline V gene sequence: CDR1 SGHVS, CDR2 FQNEAQ.

This clonotype was recorded once. The gene calls are TRBV12-3 or TRBV12-4 and TRBJ2-7, with 7 nucleotides matching TRBD1. The CDR3 contains 13 residues. The junction had 6 bases not matched to a gene; V was cut back by 7 bases and J by 3 bases. CDR3 in DNA: TGTGCCAGCACCCAGGACAGGAGCTACGAGCAGTACTTC. It codes for CASTQDRSYEQYF.

This clonotype was picked up many times. This sequence joins TRBV5-1 and TRBJ2-5, with 7 bases identical to TRBD2. CDR3 length: 15 amino acids. V dropped 0 bases and J dropped 7; count of bases not matched to a gene: 9. Germline lookup yields CDR1 SGHRS and CDR2 YFSETQ. The CDR3 protein is CASSLGGLGRGTQYF. The CDR3 DNA reads as TGCGCCAGCAGCTTGGGTGGACTAGGAAGAGGGACCCAGTACTTC.

This clonotype was detected many times. The chain's CDR3 is CASSERTGPGYEQYF. DNA for the CDR3: TGTGCCAGCAGTGAGAGGACAGGGCCGGGCTACGAGCAGTACTTC. The chain joins TRBV2 to TRBJ2-7; 8 bases agree with TRBD1. Germline V lookup: CDR1 SNHLY, CDR2 FYNNEI. V shed 3 bases and J 3 bases; nucleotides not matched to a gene: 7. The CDR3 spans 15 residues. Complete variable domain (other parts from reference TRBV2 and TRBJ2-7): EPEVTQTPSHQVTQMGQEVILRCVPISNHLYFYWYRQILGQKVEFLVSFYNNEISEKSEIFDDQFSVERPDGSNFTLKIRSTKLEDSAMYFCASSERTGPGYEQYFGPGTRLTVT.

Ten or more counts support this clonotype. The rearrangement uses TRBV11-1 and TRBJ2-6; D is perhaps TRBD1 or TRBD2 (5 bases each). Per the germline V gene, CDR1 is SGHAT and CDR2 is FQDESV (reference sequence). This CDR3 has 16 residues. Trimming stripped 5 bases from V and 3 bases from J, with 14 bases between. Written as DNA, the CDR3 is TGTGCCAGCAGCACACCCTGGGGGTATGGGGCCAACGTCCTGACTTTC. Translation: CASSTPWGYGANVLTF.

This clonotype was seen at least ten times. The J gene is TRBJ1-2, the V gene TRBV18; 8 bases align to TRBD1. Germline V gene data show CDR1 as KGHSH and CDR2 as LQKENI. This CDR3 contains 15 residues. Trimming removed 3 bases from V and 2 bases from J; junction bases left unmatched: 5. The CDR3 region is CASSPKGQENYGYTF. The DNA for the CDR3 is TGTGCCAGCTCACCTAAGGGACAGGAGAACTATGGCTACACCTTC. The whole variable domain, filled in from reference TRBV18 and TRBJ1-2, reads NAGVMQNPRHLVRRRGQEARLRCSPMKGHSHVYWYRQLPEEGLKFMVYLQKENIIDESGMPKERFSAEFPKEGPSILRIQQVVRGDSAAYFCASSPKGQENYGYTFGSGTRLTVV.

This clonotype was observed a handful of times. The CDR3 DNA reads TGTGCCAGCTCACCCCCGGGACAGGGGTTCGACGAGCAGTACTTC. Its translation: CASSPPGQGFDEQYF. The chain links TRBV18 to TRBJ2-7; 10 bases fit TRBD1. The CDR3 is 15 amino acids. The trim removed 3 bases at V and 5 bases at J, leaving 7 bases unmatched. Germline assignment: CDR1 KGHSH and CDR2 LQKENI.

With respect to this clonotype: Given a much more abundant clone one base away, this may be a read error. V usage is TRBV2 and J usage is TRBJ1-5, with D possibly TRBD1 on 5 matching bases. V was shortened by 0 bases and J by 9 bases, with 15 bases between the two germline ends. The CDR3 length is 15 residues. Germline V gene sequence: CDR1 SNHLY, CDR2 FYNNEI. The CDR3 bases are TGTGCCAGCAGTGAAGCGCTTGTCCGGGGCCGGCCCCAGCATTTT. This gives the protein CASSEALVRGRPQHF.